These 21 T cell receptor beta chains share one sample of origin, sequenced in a study of blood T cell repertoires in COVID-19. Libraries were prepared by immunoSEQ multiplex PCR; TCRdb keeps only in-frame clonotypes and omits some of them. The data show tens of thousands of clones, roughly 87% seen once. The sequenced material came from peripheral blood. These receptors all stem from a woman aged 50 to 60 with active or convalescent COVID-19.

The rearrangement links TRBV5-1 to TRBJ2-1; TRBD1 aligns across 8 bases. Losses at the gene ends were 3 bases for V and 3 bases for J; bases not matched to a gene: 8. Germline CDR1 SGHRS, CDR2 YFSETQ. The CDR3 is 16 residues long. The CDR3 DNA is TGCGCCAGCAGCTGGACAGGGACCGAGATCTACAATGAGCAGTTCTTC. It yields the protein CASSWTGTEIYNEQFF.

V gene TRBV2 combines with J gene TRBJ2-3; D is perhaps TRBD2 (6 bases). The length of the CDR3 is 15 residues. In germline, CDR1 is SNHLY, CDR2 FYNNEI. Trimming took 6 bases from V and 7 from J, leaving 20 bases between them. CDR3 sequence: CASRYHGGMVNTQYF. As DNA, the CDR3 is TGTGCCAGCAGGTACCACGGGGGTATGGTAAATACGCAGTATTTT.

V is TRBV12-1 and J is TRBJ2-3; TRBD2 is taken as the D call from the table, unchecked against the DNA. TRBV12-1 represents a pseudogene. The CDR3 length is 18 residues. Here the CDR3 reads CASSLDSGGLEFTDTQYF. Written as DNA, the CDR3 is TGTGCCAGCAGCTTAGATAGCGGGGGCCTCGAATTCACAGATACGCAGTATTTT.

The rearrangement joins TRBV19 to TRBJ2-2, with D hard to call. The CDR3 length is 15 residues. Per germline, CDR1 LNHDA and CDR2 SQIVND (reference sequence). Deletions cut 1 base from V and 6 bases from J, with 12 bases between. As DNA, the CDR3 is TGTGCCAGTAGTATAGTATCCGGTTCCGCCGGGGAGCTGTTTTTT. Translation gives CASSIVSGSAGELFF. Using reference TRBV19 and TRBJ2-2 for the parts outside the CDR3, the full variable domain is DGGITQSPKYLFRKEGQNVTLSCEQNLNHDAMYWYRQDPGQGLRLIYYSQIVNDFQKGDIAEGYSVSREKKESFPLTVTSAQKNPTAFYLCASSIVSGSAGELFFGEGSRLTVL.

This clone appeared a few times. J is TRBJ1-5 and V is TRBV6-5; D uncertain. CDR1 and CDR2 from the germline V gene are MNHEY and SVGAGI. This CDR3 contains 12 residues. V was cut by 4 bases and J by 4 bases, with 5 bases left in between. CDR3 bases: TGTGCCAGCAGTTCCCTAAATCAGCCCCAGCATTTT. Translating gives CASSSLNQPQHF.

The rearrangement joins TRBV3-1 (or the pseudogene TRBV3-2) to TRBJ2-7; 15 bases fit TRBD2. Germline V lookup: CDR1 LGHDT, CDR2 YNNKEL (reference sequence). Trimming at V came to 4 bases and at J to 6 bases, leaving 4 bases not matched to a gene. The CDR3 runs 15 residues. CDR3 DNA sequence: TGTGCCAGCAGCCCATCGGGACTAGCGGGGGGCGAGCAGTACTTC. The encoded protein is CASSPSGLAGGEQYF.

The rearrangement links TRBV30 to TRBJ2-3, with 7 positions matching TRBD2. This CDR3 comprises 13 residues. V shed 4 bases and J 0 bases; nucleotides not matched to a gene: 1. Germline V gene lookup returns CDR1 GTSNPN and CDR2 SVGIG (reference sequence). The CDR3 sequence is CAWNSGSTDTQYF. The CDR3 region has the DNA TGTGCCTGGAATAGCGGGAGCACAGATACGCAGTATTTT. Full variable domain (rest looked up from reference TRBV30 and TRBJ2-3): SQTIHQWPATLVQPVGSPLSLECTVEGTSNPNLYWYRQAAGRGLQLLFYSVGIGQISSEVPQNLSASRPQDRQFILSSKKLLLSDSGFYLCAWNSGSTDTQYFGPGTRLTVL.

This chain links TRBV5-5 with TRBJ2-3; TRBD1 agrees at 8 bases. CDR1 and CDR2 (germline): SGHKS, YYEKEE (reference sequence). The V gene end was trimmed by 4 bases and the J gene end by 2 bases; junction bases not matched to a gene: 6. CDR3 length: 15 residues. The CDR3 here is CASSLRGRDTDTQYF. In DNA form, the CDR3 reads TGTGCCAGCAGCCTCAGGGGGCGGGACACAGATACGCAGTATTTT. Looking up the rest from reference TRBV5-5 and TRBJ2-3 gives the full variable domain: DAGVTQSPTHLIKTRGQQVTLRCSPISGHKSVSWYQQVLGQGPQFIFQYYEKEERGRGNFPDRFSARQFPNYSSELNVNALLLGDSALYLCASSLRGRDTDTQYFGPGTRLTVL.

J is TRBJ1-5 and V is TRBV7-9; unclear D gene. Germline V gene sequence: CDR1 SEHNR, CDR2 FQNEAQ (reference sequence). There are 12 residues in the CDR3. V was trimmed by 3 bases and J by 7 bases, leaving 7 bases between them. This CDR3 is CASSFEGQPQHF. As DNA, the CDR3 is TGTGCCAGCAGCTTTGAGGGCCAGCCCCAGCATTTT.

V gene TRBV6-5 combines with J gene TRBJ1-4; D is uncertain. With 7 bases removed from V and 8 bases from J, the gap between germline ends came to 14 bases. CDR1 and CDR2 from the germline V gene are MNHEY and SVGAGI. The CDR3 runs to 13 residues. This CDR3 is CASILARNEKLFF. The CDR3, as DNA: TGTGCCAGCATCCTGGCCAGAAACGAAAAACTGTTTTTT.

There are a few counts of this clone. The chain joins TRBV5-1 to TRBJ1-4; 9 bases map to TRBD1. The germline gives CDR1 SGHRS, CDR2 YFSETQ. The CDR3 has 16 amino acids. The V segment lost 2 bases and the J segment 7 bases; nucleotides outside the gene matches: 9. The CDR3 reads CASSLEPGTGSEKLFF. The CDR3 DNA reads TGCGCCAGCAGCTTAGAACCCGGGACAGGGAGTGAAAAACTGTTTTTT.

The sample holds a few counts of this clone. The rearrangement uses TRBV7-9 and TRBJ1-2, with D tentatively TRBD1 (5 bases). Germline V gene lookup returns CDR1 SEHNR and CDR2 FQNEAQ (reference sequence). This CDR3 is built from 15 residues. With 7 bases removed from V and 4 bases from J, the gap between germline ends came to 19 bases. CDR3 sequence reads: CASTKNRGDPYGYTF. The CDR3, as DNA: TGTGCCAGCACCAAGAACCGCGGGGACCCCTATGGCTACACCTTC.

The chain carries TRBV11-2 and TRBJ1-6, with D maybe TRBD1 (6 bases). CDR3 size: 17 residues. V lost 5 bases and J lost 0, with 14 bases in between. Germline assignment: CDR1 SGHAT and CDR2 FQNNGV. This chain's CDR3 is CASSPDRQSSYNSPLHF. CDR3 bases: TGTGCCAGCAGCCCTGACAGGCAGAGCTCCTATAATTCACCCCTCCACTTT.

This sequence joins TRBV30 and TRBJ1-2, with D possibly being TRBD1 (5 bases). The germline V gene encodes CDR1 GTSNPN and CDR2 SVGIG (reference sequence). This CDR3 comprises 15 residues. Trimming stripped 3 bases from V and 7 bases from J, with 21 bases between. The CDR3: CAWRSGLLGGSGYTF. In DNA form, the CDR3 reads TGTGCCTGGAGGTCGGGACTTCTCGGCGGTTCTGGCTACACCTTC.

The rearrangement uses TRBV5-1 and TRBJ2-4, with D possibly matching TRBD1 (6 bases). Trimming removed 0 bases at V and 0 bases at J, with 7 bases between. CDR3 size: 15 residues. Germline loops: CDR1 SGHRS, CDR2 YFSETQ. CDR3: CASSLGQEAKNIQYF. Here the CDR3 DNA reads TGCGCCAGCAGCTTGGGACAGGAAGCCAAAAACATTCAGTACTTC.

This chain uses TRBV6-5 with TRBJ1-2; weak D call: TRBD1 (5 bases). The V and J ends lost 5 bases and 4 bases respectively, with 17 bases between them. This CDR3 spans 15 amino acids. Germline V gene sequence: CDR1 MNHEY, CDR2 SVGAGI. The CDR3 sequence: CASSPTGWGGYGYTF. CDR3 in DNA: TGTGCCAGCAGTCCTACTGGGTGGGGGGGCTATGGCTACACCTTC.

The chain uses TRBV12-5 and TRBJ1-1; 7 nucleotides match TRBD1. The CDR3 contains 14 residues. Germline CDR1 LGHNT, CDR2 FRNRAP. Trimming removed 1 base from V and 5 bases from J; junction bases left unmatched: 4. The CDR3 spells CASGLGQGNTEAFF. The CDR3 DNA sequence: TGTGCTAGTGGTTTGGGACAGGGTAATACTGAAGCTTTCTTT.

The rearrangement links TRBV5-1 to TRBJ1-4; 8 nucleotides match TRBD1. This CDR3 is 16 amino acids long. Trimming at V came to 0 bases and at J to 2 bases, leaving 3 bases not matched to a gene. Germline lookup yields CDR1 SGHRS and CDR2 YFSETQ. The CDR3 DNA is TGCGCCAGCAGCTTGGCAGGGGGCGTCACTAATGAAAAACTGTTTTTT. Translation: CASSLAGGVTNEKLFF.

On this clone itself: The limits of the CDR3 on the DNA are not certain, so only TCRdb's listed CDR3 is given. The chain has TRBV5-7 and TRBJ2-3; the table's D call, TRBD2, has no DNA check behind it. TRBV5-7 is recorded as an ORF, its role being uncertain. The CDR3 has 17 residues if both end residues are counted. This CDR3 is CASTSGRGDPNTDTQYF.

This clone was seen only once. V and J are TRBV30 and TRBJ1-4; 7 bases agree with TRBD1. V shed 1 base, J shed 8 bases, and the junction held 7 bases outside the gene matches. The CDR3 covers 14 residues. Looked up from germline, CDR1 is GTSNPN and CDR2 is SVGIG (reference sequence). CDR3: CAWSDGTVGEKLFF. In nucleotides, the CDR3 is TGTGCCTGGAGTGACGGGACAGTTGGGGAAAAACTGTTTTTT.

The CDR3: CAANRGDTEAFF. The CDR3 nucleotides are TGTGCCGCAAACAGGGGGGACACTGAAGCTTTCTTT. This chain links TRBV6-5 with TRBJ1-1; the match to TRBD1 covers 8 bases. CDR1 and CDR2 (germline): MNHEY, SVGAGI. The CDR3 sequence is 12 residues long. V lost 11 bases, J lost 3 bases, and 5 bases stayed unmatched.